The clone carrying this T cell receptor (beta chain) was counted a few times. Its antigen is not identified. Gene names follow the mouse nomenclature. Sequencing used cDNA as its template, made by extracting RNA and reverse transcribing it. Some clones are missing from TCRdb's copy, which holds only in-frame ones; the method was immunoSEQ multiplex PCR. The data show 270,000 or so clones, with none appearing a single time. Sorting relied on CD4, CD8alpha, NKG2D, NKG2ACE and other markers applied to pooled cutaneous lymph node cells. These data originate in a study of CD8+ T cells in alopecia areata. General observations from the study: Against the mouse data, patients shared TCRs less clearly, possibly for HLA reasons. Higher clonality and more expanded CD8+ clones appeared in lesional than normal scalp.

Sequencing was done on a sample of CD4+ T cells sorted from a lymph node. The receptor was derived from a C3H/HeJ mouse with alopecia areata. The strain's MHC type: H2-k.

The CDR3: CASSDAQGGNSDYTF. CDR3 DNA (partial): TGTGCCAGCAGTGATGCCCAGGGGGGAAACTCC. This chain joins TRBV13-1 and TRBJ1-2; 7 nucleotides align to TRBD1. The CDR3 end lies 4 residues beyond the end of the read and is filled in from the germline J gene. V trimming: 0 bases; J trimming: 1 base; junction bases outside the gene matches: 3. From germline, CDR1 is NSHNY and CDR2 SYGAGN. This CDR3 region has 15 residues.